Listed below are T cell receptor beta chains from one sample, sequenced in a study of T cell responses to AZD1222 COVID-19 vaccine. Libraries were prepared by immunoSEQ multiplex PCR; TCRdb keeps only in-frame clonotypes and omits some of them. The sample yields about 170,000 clones, around 90% seen once. This material consisted of peripheral blood, taken 28 days after the second AZD1222 dose. These receptors all stem from an adult who received the AZD1222 COVID-19 vaccine. Each CDR3 is given without its conserved first and last residue. Clone size appears in some rows only: once, few, many, or a class for an expanded clone.

v_gene	abundance	j_gene	CDR3aa
TRBV4-1	once	TRBJ2-2	ASSHLTGTSGETNTGELF
TRBV6-5	.	TRBJ1-5	ASSYSGEPQH
TRBV6-2/TRBV6-3	.	TRBJ2-7	ASSLAGQGILEQY
TRBV4-3	once	TRBJ1-2	ASSPSRQSYGYT
TRBV5-1	.	TRBJ2-5	ASSPPRLAWETQY
TRBV5-6	.	TRBJ1-4	ASSWGQGVDEKLF
TRBV7-9	.	TRBJ1-3	ASSLGARANSGNTIY
TRBV27	.	TRBJ2-7	ASSWTPSYEQY
TRBV2	.	TRBJ1-4	ASSERSRLEKLF
TRBV5-1	once	TRBJ2-1	ASSSHSQYNEQF
TRBV19	.	TRBJ2-2	ASDDRNTGELF
TRBV5-6	.	TRBJ1-6	ASSPRPTLDSPLH
TRBV6-5	few	TRBJ2-3	ASRRGGYTDTQY
TRBV21-1	.	TRBJ2-7	ASRMTSGGQTYEQY
TRBV5-4	.	TRBJ1-1	ASSSGTKVGTEAF